The present T cell receptor beta chain was sequenced within a study of blood T cell repertoires in COVID-19. Study overall: The United States, Italy and Spain supplied acute and convalescent COVID-19 samples.

Libraries were prepared by immunoSEQ multiplex PCR; TCRdb keeps only in-frame clonotypes and omits some of them. The repertoire consists of about 82,000 clones, with more than 85% occurring once and the leading ten covering under 1.5%. The receptor's source is a woman aged 45-59 years with acute COVID-19. The sequenced sample consisted of PBMCs or T cells enriched from blood (not recorded which).

The CDR3 bases are TGTGCCAGCAGTGACTTGCCCGGGGGCGGGGGTTTTAGCTCCTACAATGAGCAGTTCTTC. This codes for CASSDLPGGGGFSSYNEQFF. The rearrangement links TRBV6-4 to TRBJ2-1, with D maybe TRBD2 (7 bases). Germline V gene data show CDR1 as MRHNA and CDR2 as SNTAGT. V was trimmed by 1 base and J by 0 bases, leaving 22 bases between them. The CDR3 loop spans 20 amino acids.